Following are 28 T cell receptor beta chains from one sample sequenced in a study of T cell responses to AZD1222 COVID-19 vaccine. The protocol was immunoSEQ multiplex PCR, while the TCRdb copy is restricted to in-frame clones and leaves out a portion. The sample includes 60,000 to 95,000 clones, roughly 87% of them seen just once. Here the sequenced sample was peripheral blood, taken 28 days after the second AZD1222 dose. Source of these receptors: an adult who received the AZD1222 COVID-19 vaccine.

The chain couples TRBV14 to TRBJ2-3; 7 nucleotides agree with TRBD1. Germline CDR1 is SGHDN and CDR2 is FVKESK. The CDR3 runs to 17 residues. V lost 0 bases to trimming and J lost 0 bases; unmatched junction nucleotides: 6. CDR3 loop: CASSQESGTASTDTQYF. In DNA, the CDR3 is TGTGCCAGCAGCCAAGAATCTGGGACAGCAAGCACAGATACGCAGTATTTT.

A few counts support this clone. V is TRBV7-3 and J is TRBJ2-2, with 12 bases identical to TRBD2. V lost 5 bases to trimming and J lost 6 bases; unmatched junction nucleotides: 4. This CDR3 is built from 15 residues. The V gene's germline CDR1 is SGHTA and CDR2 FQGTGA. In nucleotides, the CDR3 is TGTGCCAGCAGCCAACTAGCGGGGGGCCCCGGGGAGCTGTTTTTT. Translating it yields CASSQLAGGPGELFF.

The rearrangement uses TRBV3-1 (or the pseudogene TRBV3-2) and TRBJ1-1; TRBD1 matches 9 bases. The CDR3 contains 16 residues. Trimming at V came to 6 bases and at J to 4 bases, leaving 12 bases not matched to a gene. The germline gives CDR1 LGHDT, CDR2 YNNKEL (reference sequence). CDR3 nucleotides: TGTGCCAGCAGGGACACAGGGGGCGCAGACGGCACTGAAGCTTTCTTT. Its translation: CASRDTGGADGTEAFF.

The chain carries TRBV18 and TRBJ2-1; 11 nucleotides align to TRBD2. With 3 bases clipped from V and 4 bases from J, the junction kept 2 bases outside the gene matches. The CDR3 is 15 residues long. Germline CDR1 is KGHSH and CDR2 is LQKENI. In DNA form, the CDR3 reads TGTGCCAGCTCACCCCTAGCGGGGGGTTACAATGAGCAGTTCTTC. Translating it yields CASSPLAGGYNEQFF.

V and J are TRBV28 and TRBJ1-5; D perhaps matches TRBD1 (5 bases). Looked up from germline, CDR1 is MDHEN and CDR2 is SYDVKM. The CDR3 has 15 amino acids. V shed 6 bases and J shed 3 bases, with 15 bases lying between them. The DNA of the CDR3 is TGTGCCAGCAGGGGGCCGTACGGACTCAATCAGCCCCAGCATTTT. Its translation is CASRGPYGLNQPQHF.

The CDR3 coding sequence is TGTGCCTGGACCCAACAGGGGGGACCTCGGGGCTACACCTTC. It codes for CAWTQQGGPRGYTF. The V and J genes are TRBV30 and TRBJ1-2, with 8 bases lining up with TRBD1. The germline CDR1 and CDR2 sequences are GTSNPN and SVGIG (reference sequence). V lost 4 bases to trimming and J lost 8 bases; unmatched junction nucleotides: 12. CDR3 size: 14 residues.

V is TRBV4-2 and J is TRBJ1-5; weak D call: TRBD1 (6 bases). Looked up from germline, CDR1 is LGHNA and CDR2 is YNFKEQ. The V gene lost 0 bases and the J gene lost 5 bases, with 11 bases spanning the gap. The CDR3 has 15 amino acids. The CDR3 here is CASSQESRGDQPQHF. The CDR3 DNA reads TGTGCCAGCAGCCAAGAGTCCAGGGGAGATCAGCCCCAGCATTTT.

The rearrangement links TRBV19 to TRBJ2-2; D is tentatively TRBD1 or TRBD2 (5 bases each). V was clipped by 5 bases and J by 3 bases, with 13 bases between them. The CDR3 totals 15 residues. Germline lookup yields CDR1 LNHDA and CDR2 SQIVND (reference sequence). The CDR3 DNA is TGTGCCAGTAGTCCCAGGGACGGATACACCGGGGAGCTGTTTTTT. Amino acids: CASSPRDGYTGELFF.

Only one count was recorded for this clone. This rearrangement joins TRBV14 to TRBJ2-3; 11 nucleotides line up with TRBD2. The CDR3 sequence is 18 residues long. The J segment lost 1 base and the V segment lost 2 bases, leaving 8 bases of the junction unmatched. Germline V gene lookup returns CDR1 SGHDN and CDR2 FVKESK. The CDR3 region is CASSQPKPGLAGTDTQYF. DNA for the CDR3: TGTGCCAGCAGCCAACCGAAACCGGGACTAGCGGGCACAGATACGCAGTATTTT.

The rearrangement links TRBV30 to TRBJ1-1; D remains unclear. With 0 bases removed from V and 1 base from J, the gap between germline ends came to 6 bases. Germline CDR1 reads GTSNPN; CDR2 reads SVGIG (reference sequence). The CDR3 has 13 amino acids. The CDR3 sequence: CAWSVLQNTEAFF. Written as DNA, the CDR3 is TGTGCCTGGAGTGTGCTGCAGAACACTGAAGCTTTCTTT.

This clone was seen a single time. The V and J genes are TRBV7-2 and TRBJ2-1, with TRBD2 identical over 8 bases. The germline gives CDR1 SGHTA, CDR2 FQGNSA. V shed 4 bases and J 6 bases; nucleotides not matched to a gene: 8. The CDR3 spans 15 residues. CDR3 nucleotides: TGTGCCAGCAGCTCTGCGGGACTAGTGCCCAATGAGCAGTTCTTC. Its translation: CASSSAGLVPNEQFF.

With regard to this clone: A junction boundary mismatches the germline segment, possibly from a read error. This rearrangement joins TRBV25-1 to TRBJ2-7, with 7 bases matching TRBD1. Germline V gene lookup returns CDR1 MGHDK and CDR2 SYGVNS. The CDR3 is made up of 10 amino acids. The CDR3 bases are TGTGCCAGCAGTGAACAGGGGGAAAACTTC. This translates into CASSEQGENF.

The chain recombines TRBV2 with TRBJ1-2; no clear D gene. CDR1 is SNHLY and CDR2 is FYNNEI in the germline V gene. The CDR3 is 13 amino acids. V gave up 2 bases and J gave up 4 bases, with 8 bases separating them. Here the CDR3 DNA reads TGTGCCAGCAGTGAAAACCCCCTCTATGGCTACACCTTC. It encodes CASSENPLYGYTF.

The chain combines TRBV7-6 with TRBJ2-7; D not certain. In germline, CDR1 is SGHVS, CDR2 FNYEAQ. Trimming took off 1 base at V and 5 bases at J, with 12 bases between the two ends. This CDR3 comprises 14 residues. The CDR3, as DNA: TGTGCCAGCAGCTTAGGTGGTGCGGACCACGAGCAGTACTTC. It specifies CASSLGGADHEQYF.

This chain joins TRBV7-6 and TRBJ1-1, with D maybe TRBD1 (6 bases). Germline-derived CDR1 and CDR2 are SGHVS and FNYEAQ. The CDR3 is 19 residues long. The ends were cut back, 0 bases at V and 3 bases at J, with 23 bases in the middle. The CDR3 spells CASSLAETGLVRGDTEAFF. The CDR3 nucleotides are TGTGCCAGCAGCTTAGCGGAGACAGGCCTTGTTAGAGGTGACACTGAAGCTTTCTTT.

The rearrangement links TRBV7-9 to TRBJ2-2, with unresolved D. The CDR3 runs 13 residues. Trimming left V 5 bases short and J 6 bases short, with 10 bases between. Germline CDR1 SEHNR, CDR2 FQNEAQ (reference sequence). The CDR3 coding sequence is TGTGCCAGCAGCCCCCGTTCCCCCGGGGAGCTGTTTTTT. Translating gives CASSPRSPGELFF.

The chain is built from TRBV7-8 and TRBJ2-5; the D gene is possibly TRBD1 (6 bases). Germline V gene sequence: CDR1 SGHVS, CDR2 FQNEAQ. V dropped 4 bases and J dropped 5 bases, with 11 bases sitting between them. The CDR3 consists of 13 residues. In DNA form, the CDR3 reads TGTGCCAGCAGCTCACAGGGCAGGGAGACCCAGTACTTC. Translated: CASSSQGRETQYF.

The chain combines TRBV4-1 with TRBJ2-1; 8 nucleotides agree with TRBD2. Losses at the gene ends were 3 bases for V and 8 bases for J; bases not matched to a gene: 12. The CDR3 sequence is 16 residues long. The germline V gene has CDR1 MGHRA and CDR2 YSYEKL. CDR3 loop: CASSQGAGGSTDEQFF. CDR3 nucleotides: TGCGCCAGCAGCCAGGGGGCGGGGGGCTCCACGGATGAGCAGTTCTTC.

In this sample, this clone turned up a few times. The DNA of the CDR3 is TGTGCCAGCAGCTTGGACCAGGCCGGGATTAACACCGGGGAGCTGTTTTTT. It codes for CASSLDQAGINTGELFF. V is TRBV7-9 and J is TRBJ2-2; maybe TRBD2 (5 bases). The CDR3 covers 17 residues. V was cut by 3 bases and J by 2 bases, with 16 bases left in between. Germline assignment: CDR1 SEHNR and CDR2 FQNEAQ (reference sequence).

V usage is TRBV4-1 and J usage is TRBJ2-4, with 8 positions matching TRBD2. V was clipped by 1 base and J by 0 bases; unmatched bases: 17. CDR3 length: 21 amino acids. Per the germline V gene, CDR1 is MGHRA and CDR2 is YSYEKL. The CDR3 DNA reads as TGCGCCAGCAGCCAAGCCACCGGGGGGGGGAGCATCACCCTAGCCAAAAACATTCAGTACTTC. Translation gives CASSQATGGGSITLAKNIQYF.

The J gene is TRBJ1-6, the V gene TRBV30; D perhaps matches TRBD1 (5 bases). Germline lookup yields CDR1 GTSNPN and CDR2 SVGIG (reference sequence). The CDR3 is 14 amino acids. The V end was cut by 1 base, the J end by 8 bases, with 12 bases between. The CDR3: CAWSAGPGDSPLHF. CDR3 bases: TGTGCCTGGAGTGCTGGTCCGGGGGATTCACCCCTCCACTTT.

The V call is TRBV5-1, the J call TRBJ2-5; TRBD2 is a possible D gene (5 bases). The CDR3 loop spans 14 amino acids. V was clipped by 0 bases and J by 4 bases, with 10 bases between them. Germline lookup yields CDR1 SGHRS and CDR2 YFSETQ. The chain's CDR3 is CASSLGREPETQYF. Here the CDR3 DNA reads TGCGCCAGCAGCTTGGGCCGGGAACCAGAGACCCAGTACTTC. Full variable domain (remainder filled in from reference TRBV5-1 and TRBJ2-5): KAGVTQTPRYLIKTRGQQVTLSCSPISGHRSVSWYQQTPGQGLQFLFEYFSETQRNKGNFPGRFSGRQFSNSRSEMNVSTLELGDSALYLCASSLGREPETQYFGPGTRLLVL.

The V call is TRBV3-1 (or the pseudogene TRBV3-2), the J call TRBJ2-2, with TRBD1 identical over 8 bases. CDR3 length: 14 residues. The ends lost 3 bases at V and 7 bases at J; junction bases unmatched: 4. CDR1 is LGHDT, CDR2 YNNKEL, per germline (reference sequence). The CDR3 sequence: CASSHRGRDGELFF. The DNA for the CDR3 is TGTGCCAGCAGCCACAGGGGGCGAGACGGGGAGCTGTTTTTT.

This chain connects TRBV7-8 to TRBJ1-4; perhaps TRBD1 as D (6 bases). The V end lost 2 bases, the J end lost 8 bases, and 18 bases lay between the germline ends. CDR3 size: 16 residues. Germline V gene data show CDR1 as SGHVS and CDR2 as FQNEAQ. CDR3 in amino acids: CASSLLRVGGPEKLFF. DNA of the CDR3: TGTGCCAGCAGCTTACTCCGGGTGGGGGGCCCGGAAAAACTGTTTTTT.

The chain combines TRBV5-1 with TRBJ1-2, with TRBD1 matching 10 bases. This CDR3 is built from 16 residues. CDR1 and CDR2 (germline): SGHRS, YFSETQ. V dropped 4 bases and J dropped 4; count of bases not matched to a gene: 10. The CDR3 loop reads CASSVSGTGVGYGYTF. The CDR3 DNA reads TGCGCCAGCAGCGTATCCGGGACAGGGGTTGGCTATGGCTACACCTTC.

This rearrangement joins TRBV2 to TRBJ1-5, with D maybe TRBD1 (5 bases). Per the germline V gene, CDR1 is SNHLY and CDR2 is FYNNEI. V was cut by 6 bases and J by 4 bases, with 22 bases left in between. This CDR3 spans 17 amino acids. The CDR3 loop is CASRGPLGDWINQPQHF. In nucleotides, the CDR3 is TGTGCCAGCAGGGGGCCCCTAGGAGATTGGATTAATCAGCCCCAGCATTTT.

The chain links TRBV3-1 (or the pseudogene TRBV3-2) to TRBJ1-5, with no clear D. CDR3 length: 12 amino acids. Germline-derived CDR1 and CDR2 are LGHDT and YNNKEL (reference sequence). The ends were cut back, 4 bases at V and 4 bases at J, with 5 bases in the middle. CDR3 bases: TGTGCCAGCAGCCTTTTAAATCAGCCCCAGCATTTT. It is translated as CASSLLNQPQHF.

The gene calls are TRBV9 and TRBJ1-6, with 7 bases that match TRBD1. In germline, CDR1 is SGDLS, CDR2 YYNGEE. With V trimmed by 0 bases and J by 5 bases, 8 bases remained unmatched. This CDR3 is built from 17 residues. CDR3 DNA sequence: TGTGCCAGCAGCGTAGGCGTAGAGGGGGCAAATAATTCACCCCTCCACTTT. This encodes CASSVGVEGANNSPLHF.